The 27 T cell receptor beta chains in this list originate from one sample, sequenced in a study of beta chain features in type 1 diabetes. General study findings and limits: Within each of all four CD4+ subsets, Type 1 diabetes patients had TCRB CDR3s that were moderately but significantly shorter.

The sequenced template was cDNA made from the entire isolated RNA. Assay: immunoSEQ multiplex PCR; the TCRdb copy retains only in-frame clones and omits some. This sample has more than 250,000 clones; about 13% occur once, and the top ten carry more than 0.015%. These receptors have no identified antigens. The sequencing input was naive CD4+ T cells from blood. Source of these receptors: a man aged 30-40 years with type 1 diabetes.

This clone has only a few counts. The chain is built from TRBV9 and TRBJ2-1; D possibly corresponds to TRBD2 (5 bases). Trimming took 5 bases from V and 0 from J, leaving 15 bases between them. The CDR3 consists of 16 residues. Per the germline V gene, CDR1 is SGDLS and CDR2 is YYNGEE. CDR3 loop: CASSVTGIGSYNEQFF. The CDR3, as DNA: TGTGCCAGCAGTGTCACGGGGATAGGCTCCTACAATGAGCAGTTCTTC.

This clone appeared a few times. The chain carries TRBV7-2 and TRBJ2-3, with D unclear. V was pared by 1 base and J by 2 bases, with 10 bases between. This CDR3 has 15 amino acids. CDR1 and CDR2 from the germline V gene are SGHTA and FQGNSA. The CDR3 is CASSLVTGHTDTQYF. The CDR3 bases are TGTGCCAGCAGCTTAGTTACGGGTCACACAGATACGCAGTATTTT.

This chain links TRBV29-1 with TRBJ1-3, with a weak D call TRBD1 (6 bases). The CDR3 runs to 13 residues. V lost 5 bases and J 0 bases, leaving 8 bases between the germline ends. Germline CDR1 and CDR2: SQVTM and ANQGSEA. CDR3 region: CSVPGASGNTIYF. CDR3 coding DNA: TGCAGCGTTCCAGGGGCCTCTGGAAACACCATATATTTT.

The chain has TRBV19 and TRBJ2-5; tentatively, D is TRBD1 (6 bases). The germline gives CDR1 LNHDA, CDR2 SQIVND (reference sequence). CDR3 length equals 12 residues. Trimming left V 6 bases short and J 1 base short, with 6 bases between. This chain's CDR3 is CASRDSQETQYF. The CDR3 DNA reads TGTGCCAGTAGGGACAGCCAAGAGACCCAGTACTTC.

The DNA for the CDR3 is TGTGCCAGTCATCCTTGGGAGTGGACAGATACGCAGTATTTT. Its protein product is CASHPWEWTDTQYF. The J gene is TRBJ2-3, the V gene TRBV28; tentative D call: TRBD2 (5 bases). CDR3 length: 14 amino acids. The V gene lost 9 bases and the J gene lost 3 bases, with 16 bases spanning the gap. Germline CDR1 is MDHEN and CDR2 is SYDVKM.

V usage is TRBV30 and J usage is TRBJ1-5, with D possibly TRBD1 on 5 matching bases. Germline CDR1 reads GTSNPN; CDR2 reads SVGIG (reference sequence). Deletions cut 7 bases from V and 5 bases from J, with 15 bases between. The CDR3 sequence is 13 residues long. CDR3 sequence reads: CAFTAGGDQPQHF. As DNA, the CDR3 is TGTGCCTTCACGGCGGGGGGGGATCAGCCCCAGCATTTT.

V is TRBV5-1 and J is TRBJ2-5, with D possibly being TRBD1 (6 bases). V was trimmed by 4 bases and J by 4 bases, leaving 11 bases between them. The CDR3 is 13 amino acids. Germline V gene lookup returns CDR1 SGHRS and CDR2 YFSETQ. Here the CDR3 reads CASSQDSRETQYF. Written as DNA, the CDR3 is TGCGCCAGCAGCCAGGACAGCCGAGAGACCCAGTACTTC. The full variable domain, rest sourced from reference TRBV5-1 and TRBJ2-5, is KAGVTQTPRYLIKTRGQQVTLSCSPISGHRSVSWYQQTPGQGLQFLFEYFSETQRNKGNFPGRFSGRQFSNSRSEMNVSTLELGDSALYLCASSQDSRETQYFGPGTRLLVL.

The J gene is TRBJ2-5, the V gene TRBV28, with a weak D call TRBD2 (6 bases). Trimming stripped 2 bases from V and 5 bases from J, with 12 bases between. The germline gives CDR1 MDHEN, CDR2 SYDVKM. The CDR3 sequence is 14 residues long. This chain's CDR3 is CASSLGGAGETQYF. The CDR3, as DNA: TGTGCCAGCAGTTTAGGAGGGGCAGGGGAGACCCAGTACTTC. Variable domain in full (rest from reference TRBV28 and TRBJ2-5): DVKVTQSSRYLVKRTGEKVFLECVQDMDHENMFWYRQDPGLGLRLIYFSYDVKMKEKGDIPEGYSVSREKKERFSLILESASTNQTSMYLCASSLGGAGETQYFGPGTRLLVL.

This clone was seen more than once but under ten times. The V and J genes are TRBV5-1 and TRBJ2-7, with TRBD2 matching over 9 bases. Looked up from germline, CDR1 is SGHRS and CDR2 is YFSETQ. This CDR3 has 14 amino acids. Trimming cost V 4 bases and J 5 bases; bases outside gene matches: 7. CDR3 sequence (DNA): TGCGCCAGCAGCGCGGGACTAGCTGCCAACGAGCAGTACTTC. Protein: CASSAGLAANEQYF.

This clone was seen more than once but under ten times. CDR3 nucleotide sequence: TGTGCCAGCAGCTGGGCCTCGAACACCGGGGAGCTGTTTTTT. It yields the protein CASSWASNTGELFF. The V and J genes are TRBV7-7 and TRBJ2-2, with D unresolved. The V and J ends lost 4 bases and 0 bases respectively, with 6 bases between them. The CDR3 has 14 residues. Germline CDR1 reads SSHAT; CDR2 reads FNYEAQ (reference sequence).

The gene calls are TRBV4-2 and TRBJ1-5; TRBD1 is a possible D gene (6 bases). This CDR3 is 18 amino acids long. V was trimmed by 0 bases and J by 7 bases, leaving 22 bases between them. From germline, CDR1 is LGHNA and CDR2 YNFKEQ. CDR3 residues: CASSQENTGRGIWQPQHF. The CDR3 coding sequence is TGTGCCAGCAGCCAAGAAAACACAGGGCGAGGGATCTGGCAGCCCCAGCATTTT.

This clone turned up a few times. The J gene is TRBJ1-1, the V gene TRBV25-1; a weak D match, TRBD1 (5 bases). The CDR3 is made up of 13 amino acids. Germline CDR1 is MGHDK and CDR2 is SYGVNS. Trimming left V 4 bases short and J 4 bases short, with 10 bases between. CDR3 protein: CASSGHRFTEAFF. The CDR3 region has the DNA TGTGCCAGCAGTGGTCACAGGTTCACTGAAGCTTTCTTT.

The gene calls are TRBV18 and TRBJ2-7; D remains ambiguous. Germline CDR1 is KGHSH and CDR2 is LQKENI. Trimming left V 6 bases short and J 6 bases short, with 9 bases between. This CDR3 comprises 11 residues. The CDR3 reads CASSLPGEQYF. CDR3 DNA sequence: TGTGCCAGCTCTCTCCCGGGCGAGCAGTACTTC. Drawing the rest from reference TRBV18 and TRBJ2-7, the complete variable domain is NAGVMQNPRHLVRRRGQEARLRCSPMKGHSHVYWYRQLPEEGLKFMVYLQKENIIDESGMPKERFSAEFPKEGPSILRIQQVVRGDSAAYFCASSLPGEQYFGPGTRLTVT.

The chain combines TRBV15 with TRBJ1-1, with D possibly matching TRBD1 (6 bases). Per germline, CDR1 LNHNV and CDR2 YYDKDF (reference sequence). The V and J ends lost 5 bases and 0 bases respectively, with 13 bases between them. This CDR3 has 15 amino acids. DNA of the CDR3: TGTGCCACCAGCCCGCATACAGGGATGAACACTGAAGCTTTCTTT. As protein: CATSPHTGMNTEAFF.

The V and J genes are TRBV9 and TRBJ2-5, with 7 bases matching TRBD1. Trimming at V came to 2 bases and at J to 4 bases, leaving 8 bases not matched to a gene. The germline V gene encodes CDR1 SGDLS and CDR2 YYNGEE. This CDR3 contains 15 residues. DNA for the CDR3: TGTGCCAGCAGCGTTACCGGGACAGCTGGAGAGACCCAGTACTTC. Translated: CASSVTGTAGETQYF. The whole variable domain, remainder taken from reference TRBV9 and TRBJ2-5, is DSGVTQTPKHLITATGQRVTLRCSPRSGDLSVYWYQQSLDQGLQFLIQYYNGEERAKGNILERFSAQQFPDLHSELNLSSLELGDSALYFCASSVTGTAGETQYFGPGTRLLVL.

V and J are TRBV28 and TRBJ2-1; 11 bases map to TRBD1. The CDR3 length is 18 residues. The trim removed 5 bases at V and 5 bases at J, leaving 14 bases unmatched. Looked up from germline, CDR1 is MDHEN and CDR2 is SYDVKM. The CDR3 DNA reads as TGTGCCAGCAGTCCCTACTCCTCCGGGACAGGGGGAAACAATGAGCAGTTCTTC. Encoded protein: CASSPYSSGTGGNNEQFF.

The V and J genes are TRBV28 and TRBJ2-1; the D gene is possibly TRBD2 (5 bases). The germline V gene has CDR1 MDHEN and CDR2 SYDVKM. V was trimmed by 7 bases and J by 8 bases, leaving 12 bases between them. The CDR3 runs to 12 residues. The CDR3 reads CASNERAYEQFF. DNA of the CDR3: TGTGCCAGCAATGAGAGGGCCTATGAGCAGTTCTTC.

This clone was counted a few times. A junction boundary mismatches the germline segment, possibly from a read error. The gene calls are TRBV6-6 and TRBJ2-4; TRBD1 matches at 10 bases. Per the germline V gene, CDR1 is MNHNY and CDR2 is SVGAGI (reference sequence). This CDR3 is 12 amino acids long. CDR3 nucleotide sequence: TGTGCCAGCAGCCATCGGGACAGGGGAACAGACTTC. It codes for CASSHRDRGTDF.

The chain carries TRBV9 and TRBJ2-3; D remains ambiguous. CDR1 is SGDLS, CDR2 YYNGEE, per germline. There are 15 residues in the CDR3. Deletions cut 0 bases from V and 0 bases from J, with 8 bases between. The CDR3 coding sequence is TGTGCCAGCAGCGTAGGACGGAGTAGCACAGATACGCAGTATTTT. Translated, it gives CASSVGRSSTDTQYF.

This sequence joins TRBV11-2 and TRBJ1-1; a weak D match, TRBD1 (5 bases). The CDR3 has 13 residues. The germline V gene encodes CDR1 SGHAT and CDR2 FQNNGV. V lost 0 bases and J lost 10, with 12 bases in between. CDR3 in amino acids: CASSLDNGRGAFF. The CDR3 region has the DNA TGTGCCAGCAGCTTAGATAATGGGAGGGGAGCTTTCTTT.

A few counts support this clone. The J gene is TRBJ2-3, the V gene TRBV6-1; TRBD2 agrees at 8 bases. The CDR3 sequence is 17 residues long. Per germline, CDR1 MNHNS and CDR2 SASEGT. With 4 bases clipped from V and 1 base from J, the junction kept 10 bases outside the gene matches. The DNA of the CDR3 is TGTGCCAGCAGTGCTTTAAGACTAGCGTCTCGCACAGATACGCAGTATTTT. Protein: CASSALRLASRTDTQYF.

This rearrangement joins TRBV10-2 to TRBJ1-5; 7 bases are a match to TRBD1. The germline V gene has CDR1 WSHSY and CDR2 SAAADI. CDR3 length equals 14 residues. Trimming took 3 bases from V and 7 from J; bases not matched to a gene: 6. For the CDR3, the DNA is TGCGCCAGCAGTGATCGGACAGGTTTACAGCCCCAGCATTTT. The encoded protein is CASSDRTGLQPQHF.

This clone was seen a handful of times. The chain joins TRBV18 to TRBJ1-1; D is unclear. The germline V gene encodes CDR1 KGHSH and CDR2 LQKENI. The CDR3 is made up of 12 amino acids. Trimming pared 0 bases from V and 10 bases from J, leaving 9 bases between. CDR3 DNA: TGTGCCAGCTCACCACCGGCGGCGGGAGCTTTCTTT. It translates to CASSPPAAGAFF.

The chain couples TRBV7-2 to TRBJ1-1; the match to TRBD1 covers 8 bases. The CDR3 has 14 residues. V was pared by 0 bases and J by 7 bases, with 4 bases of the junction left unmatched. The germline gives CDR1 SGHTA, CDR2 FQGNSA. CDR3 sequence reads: CASSLARQGLEAFF. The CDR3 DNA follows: TGTGCCAGCAGCTTAGCCAGACAGGGGCTTGAAGCTTTCTTT.

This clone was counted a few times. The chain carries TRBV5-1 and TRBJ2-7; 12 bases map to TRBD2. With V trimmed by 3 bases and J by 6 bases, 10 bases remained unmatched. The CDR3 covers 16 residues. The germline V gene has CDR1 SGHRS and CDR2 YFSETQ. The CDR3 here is CASSSGLAGTFSEQYF. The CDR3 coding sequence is TGCGCCAGCAGCTCCGGACTAGCGGGGACCTTTTCCGAGCAGTACTTC.

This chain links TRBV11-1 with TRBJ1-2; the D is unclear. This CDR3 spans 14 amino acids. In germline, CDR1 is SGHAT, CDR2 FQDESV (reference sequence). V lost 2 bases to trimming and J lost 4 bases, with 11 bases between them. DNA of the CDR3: TGTGCCAGCAGCTTACACCGGGAGGGCTATGGCTACACCTTC. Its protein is CASSLHREGYGYTF. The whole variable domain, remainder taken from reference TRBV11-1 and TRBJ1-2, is EAEVAQSPRYKITEKSQAVAFWCDPISGHATLYWYRQILGQGPELLVQFQDESVVDDSQLPKDRFSAERLKGVDSTLKIQPAELGDSAMYLCASSLHREGYGYTFGSGTRLTVV.

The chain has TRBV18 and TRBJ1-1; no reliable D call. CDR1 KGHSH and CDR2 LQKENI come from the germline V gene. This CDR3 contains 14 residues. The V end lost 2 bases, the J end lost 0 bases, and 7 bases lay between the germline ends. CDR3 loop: CASSPWEVNTEAFF. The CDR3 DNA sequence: TGTGCCAGCTCACCATGGGAGGTGAACACTGAAGCTTTCTTT.